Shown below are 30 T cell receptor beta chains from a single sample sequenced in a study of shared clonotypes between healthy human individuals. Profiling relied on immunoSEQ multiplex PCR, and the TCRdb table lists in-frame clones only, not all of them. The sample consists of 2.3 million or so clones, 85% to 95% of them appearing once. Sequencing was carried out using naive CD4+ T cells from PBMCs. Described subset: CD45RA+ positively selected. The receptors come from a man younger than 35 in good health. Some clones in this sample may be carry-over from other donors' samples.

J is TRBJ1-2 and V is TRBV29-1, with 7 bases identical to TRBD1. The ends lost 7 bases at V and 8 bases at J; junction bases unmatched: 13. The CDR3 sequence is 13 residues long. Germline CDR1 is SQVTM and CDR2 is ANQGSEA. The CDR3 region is CSAGVQTGTGYTF. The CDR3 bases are TGCAGCGCCGGGGTCCAGACAGGGACAGGCTACACCTTC.

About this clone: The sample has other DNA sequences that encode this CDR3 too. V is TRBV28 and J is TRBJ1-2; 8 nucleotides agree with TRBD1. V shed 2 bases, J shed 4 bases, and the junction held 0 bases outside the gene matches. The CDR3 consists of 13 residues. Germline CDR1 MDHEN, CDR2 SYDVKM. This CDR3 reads CASSLQGAYGYTF. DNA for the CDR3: TGTGCCAGCAGTTTACAGGGGGCCTATGGCTACACCTTC.

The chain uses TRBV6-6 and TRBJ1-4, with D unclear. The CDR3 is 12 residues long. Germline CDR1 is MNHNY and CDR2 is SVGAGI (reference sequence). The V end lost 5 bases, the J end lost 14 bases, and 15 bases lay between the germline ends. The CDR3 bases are TGTGCCAGCAGTGACTATGGTGAAGGCCTGTTTTTT. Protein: CASSDYGEGLFF.

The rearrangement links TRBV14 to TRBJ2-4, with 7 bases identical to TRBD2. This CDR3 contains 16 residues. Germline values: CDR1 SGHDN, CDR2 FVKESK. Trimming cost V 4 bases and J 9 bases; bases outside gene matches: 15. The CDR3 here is CASSRSSGSYPVIQYF. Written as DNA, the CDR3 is TGTGCCAGCAGCCGCAGTAGCGGGTCGTATCCCGTCATTCAGTACTTC. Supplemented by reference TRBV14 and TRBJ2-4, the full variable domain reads EAGVTQFPSHSVIEKGQTVTLRCDPISGHDNLYWYRRVMGKEIKFLLHFVKESKQDESGMPNNRFLAERTGGTYSTLKVQPAELEDSGVYFCASSRSSGSYPVIQYFGAGTRLSVL.

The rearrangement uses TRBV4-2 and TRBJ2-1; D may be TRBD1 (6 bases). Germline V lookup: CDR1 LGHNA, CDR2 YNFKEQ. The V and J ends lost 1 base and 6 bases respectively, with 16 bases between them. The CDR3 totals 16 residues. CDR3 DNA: TGTGCCAGCAGCCAAGTTACGGGGACACTCGGCAATGAGCAGTTCTTC. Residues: CASSQVTGTLGNEQFF.

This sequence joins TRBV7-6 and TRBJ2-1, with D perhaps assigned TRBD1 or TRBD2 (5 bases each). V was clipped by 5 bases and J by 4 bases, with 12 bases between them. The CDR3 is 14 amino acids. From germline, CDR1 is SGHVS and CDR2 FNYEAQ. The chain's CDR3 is CASSPGTGYNEQFF. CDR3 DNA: TGTGCCAGCAGCCCCGGGACGGGGTACAATGAGCAGTTCTTC.

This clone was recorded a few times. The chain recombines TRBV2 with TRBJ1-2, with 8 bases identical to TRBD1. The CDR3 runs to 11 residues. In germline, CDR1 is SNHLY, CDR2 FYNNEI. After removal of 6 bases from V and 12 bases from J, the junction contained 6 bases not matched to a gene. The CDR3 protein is CASRGQARDTF. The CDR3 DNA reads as TGTGCCAGCAGGGGACAGGCTCGTGACACCTTC.

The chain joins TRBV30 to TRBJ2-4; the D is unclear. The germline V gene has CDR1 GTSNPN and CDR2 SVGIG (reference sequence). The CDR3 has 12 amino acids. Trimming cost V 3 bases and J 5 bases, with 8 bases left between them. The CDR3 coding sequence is TGTGCCTGGAGGCGGTGGGAAAACATTCAGTACTTC. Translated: CAWRRWENIQYF.

CDR3 region: CASSIGTGTTYEQYF. The CDR3 DNA sequence: TGTGCCAGCAGCATCGGGACAGGAACTACCTACGAGCAGTACTTC. The chain employs TRBV9 and TRBJ2-7; 8 positions agree with TRBD1. Germline values: CDR1 SGDLS, CDR2 YYNGEE. The CDR3 is 15 residues long. With 4 bases clipped from V and 2 bases from J, the junction kept 8 bases outside the gene matches. The entire variable domain, with the rest obtained from reference TRBV9 and TRBJ2-7, is as follows: DSGVTQTPKHLITATGQRVTLRCSPRSGDLSVYWYQQSLDQGLQFLIQYYNGEERAKGNILERFSAQQFPDLHSELNLSSLELGDSALYFCASSIGTGTTYEQYFGPGTRLTVT.

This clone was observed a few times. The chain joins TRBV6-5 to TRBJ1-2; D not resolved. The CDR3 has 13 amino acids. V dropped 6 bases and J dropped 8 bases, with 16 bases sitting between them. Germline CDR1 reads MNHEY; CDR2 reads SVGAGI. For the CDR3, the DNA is TGTGCCAGCAGCATCGGCCCGCTTCGAGGCTACACCTTC. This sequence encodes CASSIGPLRGYTF.

The CDR3 sequence: CASTREGLSTEAFF. DNA of the CDR3: TGTGCCAGCACTCGTGAGGGGCTGAGCACTGAAGCTTTCTTT. V and J are TRBV27 and TRBJ1-1, with a tentative D call TRBD1 (5 bases). V was clipped by 7 bases and J by 4 bases, with 16 bases between them. The germline gives CDR1 MNHEY, CDR2 SMNVEV (reference sequence). The CDR3 is 14 amino acids.

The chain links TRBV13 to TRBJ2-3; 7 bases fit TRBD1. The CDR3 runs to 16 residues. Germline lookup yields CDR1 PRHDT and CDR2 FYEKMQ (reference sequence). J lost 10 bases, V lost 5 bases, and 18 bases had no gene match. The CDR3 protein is CASSPGQAHQWPSQYF. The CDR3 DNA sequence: TGTGCCAGCAGCCCCGGACAGGCCCACCAGTGGCCCTCGCAGTATTTT.

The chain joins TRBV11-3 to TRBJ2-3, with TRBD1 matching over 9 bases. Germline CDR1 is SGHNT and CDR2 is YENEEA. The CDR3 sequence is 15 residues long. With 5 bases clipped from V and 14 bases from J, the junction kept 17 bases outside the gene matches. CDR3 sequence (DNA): TGTGCCAGCAGCCCCGGGACAGGGTTTGAGGTTCAGGGGTATTTT. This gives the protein CASSPGTGFEVQGYF. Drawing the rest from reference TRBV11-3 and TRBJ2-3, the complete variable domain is EAGVVQSPRYKIIEKKQPVAFWCNPISGHNTLYWYLQNLGQGPELLIRYENEEAVDDSQLPKDRFSAERLKGVDSTLKIQPAELGDSAVYLCASSPGTGFEVQGYFGPGTRLTVL.

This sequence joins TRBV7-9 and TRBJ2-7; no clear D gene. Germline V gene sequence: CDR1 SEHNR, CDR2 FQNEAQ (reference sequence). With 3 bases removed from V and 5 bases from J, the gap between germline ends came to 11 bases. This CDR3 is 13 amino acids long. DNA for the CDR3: TGTGCCAGCAGCTTTCTTCCGGCGGACGAGCAGTACTTC. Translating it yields CASSFLPADEQYF.

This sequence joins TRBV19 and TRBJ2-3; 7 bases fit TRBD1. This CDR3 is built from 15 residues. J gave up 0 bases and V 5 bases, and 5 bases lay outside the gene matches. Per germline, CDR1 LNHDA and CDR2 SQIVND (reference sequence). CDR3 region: CASSPRDRSTDTQYF. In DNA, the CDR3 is TGTGCCAGTAGTCCCCGGGACAGAAGCACAGATACGCAGTATTTT.

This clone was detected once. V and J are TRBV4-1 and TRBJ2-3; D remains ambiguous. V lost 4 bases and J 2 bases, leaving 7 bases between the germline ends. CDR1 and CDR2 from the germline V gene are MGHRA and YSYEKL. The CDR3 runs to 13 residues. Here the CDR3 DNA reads TGCGCCAGCAGCCCCCTCACCACAGATACGCAGTATTTT. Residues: CASSPLTTDTQYF.

The CDR3 loop is CASSLVSTGSSGNTIYF. CDR3 nucleotide sequence: TGTGCCAGCAGCTTAGTTTCTACAGGGAGCTCTGGAAACACCATATATTTT. The V call is TRBV7-2, the J call TRBJ1-3; a possible D gene is TRBD1 (6 bases). CDR3 length: 17 amino acids. Germline loops: CDR1 SGHTA, CDR2 FQGNSA. With 1 base removed from V and 0 bases from J, the gap between germline ends came to 13 bases.

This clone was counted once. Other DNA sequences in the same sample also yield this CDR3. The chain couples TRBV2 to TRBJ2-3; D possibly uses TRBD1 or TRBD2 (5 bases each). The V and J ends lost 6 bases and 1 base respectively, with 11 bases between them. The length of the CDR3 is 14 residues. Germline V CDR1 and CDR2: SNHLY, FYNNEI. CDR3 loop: CASSRDAGTDTQYF. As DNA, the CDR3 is TGTGCCAGCAGCCGGGACGCAGGCACAGATACGCAGTATTTT. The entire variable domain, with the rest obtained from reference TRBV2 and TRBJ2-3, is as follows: EPEVTQTPSHQVTQMGQEVILRCVPISNHLYFYWYRQILGQKVEFLVSFYNNEISEKSEIFDDQFSVERPDGSNFTLKIRSTKLEDSAMYFCASSRDAGTDTQYFGPGTRLTVL.

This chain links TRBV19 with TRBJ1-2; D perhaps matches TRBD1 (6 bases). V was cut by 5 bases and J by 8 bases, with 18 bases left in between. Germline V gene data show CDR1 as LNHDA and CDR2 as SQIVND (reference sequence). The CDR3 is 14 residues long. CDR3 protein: CASSPRTYRDGYTF. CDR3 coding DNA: TGTGCCAGTAGTCCCCGAACTTACAGGGACGGCTACACCTTC.

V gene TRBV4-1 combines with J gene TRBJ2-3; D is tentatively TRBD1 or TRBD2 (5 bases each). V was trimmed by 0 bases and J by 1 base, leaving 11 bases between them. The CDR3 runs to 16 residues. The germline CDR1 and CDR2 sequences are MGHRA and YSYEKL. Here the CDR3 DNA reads TGCGCCAGCAGCCAAGAGCGGCAGGGAGGCACAGATACGCAGTATTTT. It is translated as CASSQERQGGTDTQYF.

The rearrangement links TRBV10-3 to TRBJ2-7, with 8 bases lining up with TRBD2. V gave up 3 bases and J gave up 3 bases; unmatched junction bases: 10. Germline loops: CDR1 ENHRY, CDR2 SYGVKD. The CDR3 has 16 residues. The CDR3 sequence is CAISDQTSGRGYEQYF. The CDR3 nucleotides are TGTGCCATCAGTGACCAGACCAGCGGGAGAGGCTACGAGCAGTACTTC.

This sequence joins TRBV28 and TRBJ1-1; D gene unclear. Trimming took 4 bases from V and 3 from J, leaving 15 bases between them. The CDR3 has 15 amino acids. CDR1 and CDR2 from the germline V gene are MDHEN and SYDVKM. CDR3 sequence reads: CASSSSPTGYTEAFF. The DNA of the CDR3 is TGTGCCAGCAGTTCTTCCCCTACCGGGTACACTGAAGCTTTCTTT. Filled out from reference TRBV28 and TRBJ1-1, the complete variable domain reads DVKVTQSSRYLVKRTGEKVFLECVQDMDHENMFWYRQDPGLGLRLIYFSYDVKMKEKGDIPEGYSVSREKKERFSLILESASTNQTSMYLCASSSSPTGYTEAFFGQGTRLTVV.

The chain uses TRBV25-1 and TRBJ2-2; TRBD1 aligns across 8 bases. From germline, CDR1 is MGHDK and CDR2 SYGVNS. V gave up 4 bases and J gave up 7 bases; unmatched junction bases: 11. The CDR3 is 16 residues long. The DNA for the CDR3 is TGTGCCAGCAGTGCCTTCTCAGGGGGCGCGGACGGGGAGCTGTTTTTT. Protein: CASSAFSGGADGELFF.

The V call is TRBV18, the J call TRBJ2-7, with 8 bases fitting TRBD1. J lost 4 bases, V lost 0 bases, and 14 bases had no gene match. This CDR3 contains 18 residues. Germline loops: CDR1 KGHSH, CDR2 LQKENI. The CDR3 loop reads CASSPPLQDRAHWYEQYF. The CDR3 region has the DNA TGTGCCAGCTCACCACCGTTGCAGGACAGGGCCCACTGGTACGAGCAGTACTTC. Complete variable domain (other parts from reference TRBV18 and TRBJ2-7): NAGVMQNPRHLVRRRGQEARLRCSPMKGHSHVYWYRQLPEEGLKFMVYLQKENIIDESGMPKERFSAEFPKEGPSILRIQQVVRGDSAAYFCASSPPLQDRAHWYEQYFGPGTRLTVT.

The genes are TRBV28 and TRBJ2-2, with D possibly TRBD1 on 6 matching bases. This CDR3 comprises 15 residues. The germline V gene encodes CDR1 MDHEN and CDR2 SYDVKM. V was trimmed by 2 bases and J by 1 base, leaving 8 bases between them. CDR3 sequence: CASSLTQGNTGELFF. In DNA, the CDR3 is TGTGCCAGCAGTTTAACACAGGGGAACACCGGGGAGCTGTTTTTT.

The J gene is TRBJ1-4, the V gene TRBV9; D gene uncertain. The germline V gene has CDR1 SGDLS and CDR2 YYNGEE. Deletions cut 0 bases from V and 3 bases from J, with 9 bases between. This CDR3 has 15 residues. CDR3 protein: CASSVARSANEKLFF. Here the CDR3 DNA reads TGTGCCAGCAGCGTAGCGCGGTCCGCTAATGAAAAACTGTTTTTT. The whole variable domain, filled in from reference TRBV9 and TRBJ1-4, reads DSGVTQTPKHLITATGQRVTLRCSPRSGDLSVYWYQQSLDQGLQFLIQYYNGEERAKGNILERFSAQQFPDLHSELNLSSLELGDSALYFCASSVARSANEKLFFGSGTQLSVL.

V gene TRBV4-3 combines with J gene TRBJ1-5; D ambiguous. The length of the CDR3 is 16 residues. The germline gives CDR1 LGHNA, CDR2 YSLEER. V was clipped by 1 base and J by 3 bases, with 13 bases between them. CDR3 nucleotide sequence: TGCGCCAGCAGCCAAGTAAGGGTCCTCACCAATCAGCCCCAGCATTTT. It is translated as CASSQVRVLTNQPQHF.

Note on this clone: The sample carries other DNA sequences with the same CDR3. CDR3 sequence: CASSLGSETQYF. The CDR3, as DNA: TGTGCCAGCAGCTTGGGGTCGGAGACCCAGTACTTC. The gene calls are TRBV11-2 and TRBJ2-5; no clear D. This CDR3 contains 12 residues. V was trimmed by 3 bases and J by 5 bases, leaving 7 bases between them. Germline lookup yields CDR1 SGHAT and CDR2 FQNNGV.

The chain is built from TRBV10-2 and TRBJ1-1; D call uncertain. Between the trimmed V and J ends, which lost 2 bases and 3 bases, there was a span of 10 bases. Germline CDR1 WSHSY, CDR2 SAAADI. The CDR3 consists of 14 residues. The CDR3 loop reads CASSENGRYTEAFF. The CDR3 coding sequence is TGCGCCAGCAGTGAGAATGGCAGATACACTGAAGCTTTCTTT.

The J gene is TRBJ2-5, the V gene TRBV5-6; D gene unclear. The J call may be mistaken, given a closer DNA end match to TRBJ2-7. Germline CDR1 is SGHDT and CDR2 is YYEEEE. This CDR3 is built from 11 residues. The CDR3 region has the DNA TGTGCCAGCAGCTTGTTCTCCGAGCAGTACTTC. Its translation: CASSLFSEQYF.